This entry lists 18 T cell receptor beta chains sequenced from one sample in a study of blood T cell repertoires in COVID-19. The method was immunoSEQ multiplex PCR; TCRdb's version includes in-frame clones alone and lacks a portion of them. The data contain 200,000 to 250,000 clones, around 88% of them singletons. The sequencing sample was made of peripheral blood. These receptors came from a woman in her thirties with COVID-19, enrolled during active disease.

The CDR3 region has the DNA TGTGCCAGCAGTCGGGACAGCCCCAATCAGCCCCAGCATTTT. Protein: CASSRDSPNQPQHF. The chain couples TRBV7-9 to TRBJ1-5; 7 nucleotides line up with TRBD1. The germline gives CDR1 SEHNR, CDR2 FQNEAQ (reference sequence). V shed 6 bases, J shed 3 bases, and the junction held 5 bases outside the gene matches. The CDR3 length is 14 residues.

Only one count was recorded for this clone. CDR3 nucleotide sequence: TGTGCCAGCAGTCCTAGATTGGACAGGGTTGAAGGAAACACCATATATTTT. It translates to CASSPRLDRVEGNTIYF. The chain links TRBV7-6 to TRBJ1-3; TRBD1 aligns across 8 bases. CDR1 SGHVS and CDR2 FNYEAQ come from the germline V gene. This CDR3 spans 17 amino acids. Trimming removed 6 bases from V and 4 bases from J; junction bases left unmatched: 14.

The chain has TRBV25-1 and TRBJ1-4; D call uncertain. Looked up from germline, CDR1 is MGHDK and CDR2 is SYGVNS. With 3 bases removed from V and 7 bases from J, the gap between germline ends came to 15 bases. This CDR3 has 15 amino acids. In DNA form, the CDR3 reads TGTGCCAGCAGTGACAGTGGAGGGCCAGGTGAAAAACTGTTTTTT. This sequence encodes CASSDSGGPGEKLFF.

V is TRBV6-5 and J is TRBJ2-2; 8 bases are a match to TRBD1. This CDR3 is 14 amino acids long. Per germline, CDR1 MNHEY and CDR2 SVGAGI. Trimming removed 3 bases from V and 6 bases from J; junction bases left unmatched: 3. CDR3 in amino acids: CASSYRQGPGELFF. The CDR3 DNA reads as TGTGCCAGCAGTTATAGACAGGGGCCCGGGGAGCTGTTTTTT.

J is TRBJ1-5 and V is TRBV6-2 or TRBV6-3; D is possibly TRBD1 (6 bases). CDR1 and CDR2 (germline): MNHEY, SVGEGT. The V end was cut by 0 bases, the J end by 6 bases, with 12 bases between. This CDR3 region has 15 residues. CDR3 region: CASSYSPRGSQPQHF. In DNA form, the CDR3 reads TGTGCCAGCAGTTACTCTCCCAGGGGTTCTCAGCCCCAGCATTTT.

V gene TRBV4-3 combines with J gene TRBJ2-6, with 7 positions matching TRBD2. The germline CDR1 and CDR2 sequences are LGHNA and YSLEER. The CDR3 sequence is 19 residues long. Trimming cost V 1 base and J 0 bases; bases outside gene matches: 9. The CDR3 loop reads CASSQAFQRGYSGANVLTF. CDR3 bases: TGCGCCAGCAGCCAAGCCTTCCAGCGGGGCTACTCTGGGGCCAACGTCCTGACTTTC.

This chain joins TRBV12-3 or TRBV12-4 and TRBJ1-6, with TRBD1 as a possible D gene (6 bases). This CDR3 comprises 13 residues. V lost 10 bases, J lost 10 bases, and 17 bases lay in between. The CDR3 DNA is TGTGCCACCAAGCCCCAGGGGTACTCACCCCTCCACTTT. This translates into CATKPQGYSPLHF.

This chain uses TRBV3-1 (or the pseudogene TRBV3-2) with TRBJ1-5, with TRBD1 matching over 7 bases. The germline gives CDR1 LGHDT, CDR2 YNNKEL (reference sequence). The CDR3 loop spans 17 amino acids. Germline trimming cut 6 bases from V and 2 bases from J; bases unmatched to any gene: 13. The CDR3 region has the DNA TGTGCCAGCAGTGGCGATGAGGGGGCAGGGCGCAATCAGCCCCAGCATTTT. It yields the protein CASSGDEGAGRNQPQHF.

The chain is built from TRBV7-2 and TRBJ2-1; 10 positions agree with TRBD2. This CDR3 has 17 residues. CDR1 is SGHTA, CDR2 FQGNSA, per germline. Germline trimming cut 0 bases from V and 8 bases from J; bases unmatched to any gene: 10. The CDR3 nucleotides are TGTGCCAGCAGCTTAGCGGTAGCGGGGGGTGGCGCTTATGAGCAGTTCTTC. Translation: CASSLAVAGGGAYEQFF.

The chain combines TRBV10-3 with TRBJ1-5, with a weak D call TRBD1 (5 bases). The CDR3 has 13 residues. Germline V gene lookup returns CDR1 ENHRY and CDR2 SYGVKD. The V end was cut by 5 bases, the J end by 8 bases, with 13 bases between. The CDR3 protein is CAISSGPQEPQHF. CDR3 in DNA: TGTGCCATCAGTTCAGGGCCCCAGGAGCCCCAGCATTTT.

The chain employs TRBV27 and TRBJ1-6; tentative D call: TRBD1 (6 bases). Germline CDR1 and CDR2: MNHEY and SMNVEV (reference sequence). V was shortened by 1 base and J by 0 bases, with 13 bases between the two germline ends. The CDR3 loop spans 18 amino acids. CDR3 coding DNA: TGTGCCAGCAGTTTATATGCAGGGGCGTCCTCCTATAATTCACCCCTCCACTTT. This encodes CASSLYAGASSYNSPLHF.

The chain is built from TRBV6-5 and TRBJ2-3, with 11 bases lining up with TRBD2. Germline V CDR1 and CDR2: MNHEY, SVGAGI. CDR3 size: 15 residues. The V segment lost 2 bases and the J segment 6 bases; nucleotides outside the gene matches: 4. CDR3 protein: CASSYIAGGLDTQYF. The CDR3 nucleotides read TGTGCCAGCAGTTACATAGCGGGGGGGCTCGATACGCAGTATTTT.

The chain couples TRBV6-2 or TRBV6-3 to TRBJ2-7; possibly TRBD2 for D (5 bases). The CDR3 spans 12 residues. Germline assignment: CDR1 MNHEY and CDR2 SVGEGT. Trimming left V 2 bases short and J 6 bases short, with 8 bases between. CDR3 residues: CASSYMAGEQYV. The CDR3 DNA is TGTGCCAGCAGTTACATGGCGGGCGAGCAGTACGTC.

DNA for the CDR3: TGTGCCAGCACCCCGGTTGGGAGAACTAGCGCCTACAATGAGCAGTTCTTC. Protein product: CASTPVGRTSAYNEQFF. The chain couples TRBV6-2 or TRBV6-3 to TRBJ2-1, with TRBD2 identical over 7 bases. Per the germline V gene, CDR1 is MNHEY and CDR2 is SVGEGT. The CDR3 length is 17 residues. V lost 7 bases to trimming and J lost 2 bases; unmatched junction nucleotides: 14.

This chain connects TRBV5-4 to TRBJ2-5; D uncertain. Germline V gene lookup returns CDR1 SGHNT and CDR2 YYREEE (reference sequence). The CDR3 extends over 11 amino acids. Trimming took off 4 bases at V and 2 bases at J, with 3 bases between the two ends. The CDR3 nucleotides are TGTGCCAGCAGCATACAAGAGACCCAGTACTTC. Protein product: CASSIQETQYF. The whole variable domain, filled in from reference TRBV5-4 and TRBJ2-5, reads ETGVTQSPTHLIKTRGQQVTLRCSSQSGHNTVSWYQQALGQGPQFIFQYYREEENGRGNFPPRFSGLQFPNYSSELNVNALELDDSALYLCASSIQETQYFGPGTRLLVL.

V gene TRBV2 combines with J gene TRBJ2-7, with TRBD1 matching 7 bases. Germline CDR1 SNHLY, CDR2 FYNNEI. J gave up 2 bases and V 5 bases, and 9 bases lay outside the gene matches. The CDR3 extends over 15 amino acids. CDR3 nucleotides: TGTGCCAGCAGTCTCCGGGACAGTGATACCTACGAGCAGTACTTC. This translates into CASSLRDSDTYEQYF.

This sequence joins TRBV24-1 and TRBJ2-7, with D unresolved. This CDR3 spans 14 amino acids. The V and J ends lost 7 bases and 4 bases respectively, with 16 bases between them. Germline assignment: CDR1 KGHDR and CDR2 SFDVKD. The CDR3 DNA reads TGTGCCACCAGCTTTCCAGGCCCAGAATACGAGCAGTACTTC. Translated, it gives CATSFPGPEYEQYF.

The V call is TRBV7-2, the J call TRBJ2-3, with 9 bases identical to TRBD2. The CDR3 contains 15 residues. Unmatched junction bases numbered 7, after V lost 4 bases and J lost 5 bases. The germline V gene has CDR1 SGHTA and CDR2 FQGNSA. As DNA, the CDR3 is TGTGCCAGCAGCTCCCGACTAGCGGCAGTAGATACGCAGTATTTT. It specifies CASSSRLAAVDTQYF.